The clone carrying this T cell receptor (beta chain) has only a few counts. The PCR employed 60 Vbeta primers together with 13 Jbeta primers. Sequencing used immunoSEQ multiplex PCR; TCRdb keeps in-frame clones, though not all of them. Among 65,000 to 85,000 clones listed, under 85% were seen once. The sample comes from a study of cytomegalovirus exposure and HLA in healthy donors. Study in general: HLA-typed donors were the source of around 87 million unique TCRs, which an early data release held.

The origin of this receptor is a woman in her thirties or forties in good health and CMV-seropositive. Sequencing input: PBMCs.

The CDR3 DNA is TGTGCCAGCAGTTTTGGCGGGGGGGAAATCTACGAGCAGTACTTC. This sequence encodes CASSFGGGEIYEQYF. The chain combines TRBV28 with TRBJ2-7; TRBD2 matches 9 bases. Trimming took 3 bases from V and 3 from J; bases not matched to a gene: 6. Per germline, CDR1 MDHEN and CDR2 SYDVKM. The CDR3 totals 15 residues.